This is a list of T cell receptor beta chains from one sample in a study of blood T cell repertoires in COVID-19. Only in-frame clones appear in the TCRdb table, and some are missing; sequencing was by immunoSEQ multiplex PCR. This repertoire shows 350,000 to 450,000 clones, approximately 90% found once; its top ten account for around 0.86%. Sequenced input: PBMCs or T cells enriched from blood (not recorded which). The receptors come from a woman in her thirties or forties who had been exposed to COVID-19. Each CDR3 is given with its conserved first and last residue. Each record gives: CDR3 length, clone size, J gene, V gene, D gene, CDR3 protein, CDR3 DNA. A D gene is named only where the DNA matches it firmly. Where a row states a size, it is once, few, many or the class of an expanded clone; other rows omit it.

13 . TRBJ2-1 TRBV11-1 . CASSFRGTNEQFF TGTGCCAGCAGCTTCCGGGGAACCAATGAGCAGTTCTTC
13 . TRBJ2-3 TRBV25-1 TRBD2 CASGTSGTDTQYF TGTGCCAGCGGGACTAGTGGTACAGATACGCAGTATTTT
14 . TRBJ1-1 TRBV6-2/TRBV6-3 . CASSQSQMNTEAFF TGTGCCAGCAGTCAATCCCAGATGAACACTGAAGCTTTCTTT
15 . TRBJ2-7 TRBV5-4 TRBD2 CASSLETSGSYEQYF TGTGCCAGCAGCCTTGAGACTAGCGGCTCCTACGAGCAGTACTTC
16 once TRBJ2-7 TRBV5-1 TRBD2 CASSPTSGRPAYEQYF TGCGCCAGCAGCCCGACTAGCGGGAGGCCCGCCTACGAGCAGTACTTC
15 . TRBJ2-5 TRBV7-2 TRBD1 CASSTPDRGLETQYF TGTGCCAGCAGCACCCCCGACAGGGGACTTGAGACCCAGTACTTC
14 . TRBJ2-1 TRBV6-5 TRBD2 CASSLREGANEQFF TGTGCCAGCAGTTTGCGGGAGGGTGCAAATGAGCAGTTCTTC
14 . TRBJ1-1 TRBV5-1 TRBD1 CASSLDGQGVEAFF TGCGCCAGCAGCTTGGATGGACAGGGGGTTGAAGCTTTCTTT
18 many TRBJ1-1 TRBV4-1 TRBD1 CASSQDQVQGGMNTEAFF TGCGCCAGCAGCCAAGATCAGGTCCAGGGGGGCATGAACACTGAAGCTTTCTTT
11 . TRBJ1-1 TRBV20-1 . CSVRTYTEAFF TGCAGTGTCCGGACATACACTGAAGCTTTCTTT
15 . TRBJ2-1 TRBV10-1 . CASRPTGIGGDEQFF TGCGCCAGCAGACCTACCGGGATTGGCGGTGATGAGCAGTTCTTC
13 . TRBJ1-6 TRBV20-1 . CSASQGLGSPLHF TGCAGTGCCAGTCAGGGTTTGGGGTCACCCCTCCACTTT
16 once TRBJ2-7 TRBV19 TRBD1 CASSLRTGQRGYEQYF TGTGCCAGTAGTCTCCGGACAGGTCAACGGGGTTACGAGCAGTACTTC
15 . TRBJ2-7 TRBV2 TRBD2 CASTSSGTGSYEQYF TGTGCCAGCACCTCTAGCGGGACCGGCTCCTACGAGCAGTACTTC
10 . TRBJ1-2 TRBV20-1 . CSAYSYGYTF TGCAGTGCTTACAGCTATGGCTACACCTTC
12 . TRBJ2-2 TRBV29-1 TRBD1 CSGQGNTGELFF TGCAGCGGACAGGGGAACACCGGGGAGCTGTTTTTT
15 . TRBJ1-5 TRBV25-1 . CASSEYGGWDQPQHF TGTGCCAGCAGTGAATACGGGGGGTGGGATCAGCCCCAGCATTTT
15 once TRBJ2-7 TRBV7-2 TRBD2 CASSLQGTSGYEQYF TGTGCCAGCAGCCTCCAAGGGACTAGCGGGTACGAGCAGTACTTC
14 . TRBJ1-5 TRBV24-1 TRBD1 CATSLGQVNQPQHF TGTGCCACCAGTTTGGGACAGGTCAATCAGCCCCAGCATTTT
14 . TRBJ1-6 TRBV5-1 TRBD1 CASSRGQGLAPLHF TGCGCCAGCAGCCGGGGACAGGGCTTGGCACCCCTCCACTTT
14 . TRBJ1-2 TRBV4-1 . CASSQVPGVGGYTF TGCGCCAGCAGCCAAGTGCCAGGGGTGGGTGGCTACACCTTC
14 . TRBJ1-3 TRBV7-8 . CASSFGRDRNTIYF TGTGCCAGCAGCTTTGGTCGGGACAGAAACACCATATATTTT
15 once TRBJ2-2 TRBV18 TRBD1 CASSLDRVNTGELFF TGTGCCAGCTCACTCGACAGGGTGAACACCGGGGAGCTGTTTTTT
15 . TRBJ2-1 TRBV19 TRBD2 CASSILAGAHNEQFF TGTGCCAGTAGTATTCTAGCGGGAGCCCATAATGAGCAGTTCTTC
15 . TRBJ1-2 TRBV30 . CASTGLITPNYGYTF TGTGCCTCGACAGGCCTAATAACACCCAACTATGGCTACACCTTC
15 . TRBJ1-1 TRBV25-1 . CASSPGGRKDTEAFF TGTGCCAGCTCTCCCGGGGGGCGCAAGGACACTGAAGCTTTCTTT
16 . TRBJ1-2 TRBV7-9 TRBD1 CASSLTGQIVNYGYTF TGTGCCAGCAGCTTAACGGGACAGATCGTTAACTATGGCTACACCTTC
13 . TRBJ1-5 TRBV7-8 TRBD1 CASSWDRSQPQHF TGTGCCAGCAGCTGGGACAGGTCCCAGCCCCAGCATTTT
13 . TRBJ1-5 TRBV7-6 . CASSLGLDQPQHF TGTGCCAGCAGCTTAGGGCTGGATCAGCCCCAGCATTTT
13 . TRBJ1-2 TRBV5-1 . CASSPDGSYGYTF TGCGCCAGCAGCCCGGACGGGAGCTATGGCTACACCTTC
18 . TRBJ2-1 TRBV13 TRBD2 CASSLGQLAGVSYNEQFF TGTGCCAGCAGCTTAGGCCAACTAGCGGGAGTGTCCTACAATGAGCAGTTCTTC
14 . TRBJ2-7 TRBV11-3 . CASSRDLAGYEQYF TGTGCCAGCAGCCGGGACTTGGCTGGATACGAGCAGTACTTC
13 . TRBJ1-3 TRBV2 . CASSESSGNTIYF TGTGCCAGCTCTGAGAGCTCTGGAAACACCATATATTTT
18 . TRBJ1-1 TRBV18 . CASSPPHGAGRRNTEAFF TGTGCCAGCTCACCACCTCATGGGGCAGGGAGGAGGAACACTGAAGCTTTCTTT
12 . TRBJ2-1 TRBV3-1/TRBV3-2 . CASSTRTEEQFF TGTGCCAGCAGCACACGGACAGAAGAGCAGTTCTTC
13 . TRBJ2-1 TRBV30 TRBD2 CAWVAGRYNEQFF TGTGCCTGGGTAGCGGGACGCTACAATGAGCAGTTCTTC
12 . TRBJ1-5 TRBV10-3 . CAISRGYQPQHF TGTGCCATCAGTAGGGGGTATCAGCCCCAGCATTTT
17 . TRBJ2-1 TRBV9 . CASSARLGLSGSGEQFF TGTGCCAGCAGCGCGCGACTAGGGCTCTCTGGTAGTGGTGAGCAGTTCTTC